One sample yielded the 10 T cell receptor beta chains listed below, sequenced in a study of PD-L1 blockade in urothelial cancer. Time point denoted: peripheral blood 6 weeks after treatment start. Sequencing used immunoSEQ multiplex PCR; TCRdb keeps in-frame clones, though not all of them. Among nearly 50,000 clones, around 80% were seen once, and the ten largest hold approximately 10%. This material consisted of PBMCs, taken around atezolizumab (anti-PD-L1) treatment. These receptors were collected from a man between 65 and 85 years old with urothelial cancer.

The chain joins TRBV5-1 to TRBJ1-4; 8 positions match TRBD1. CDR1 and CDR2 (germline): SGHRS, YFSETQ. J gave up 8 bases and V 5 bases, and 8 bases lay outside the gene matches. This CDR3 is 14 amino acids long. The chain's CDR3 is CASSPGQGEEKLFF. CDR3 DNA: TGCGCCAGCAGTCCTGGACAGGGTGAAGAAAAACTGTTTTTT. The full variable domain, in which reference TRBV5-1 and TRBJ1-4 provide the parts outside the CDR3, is KAGVTQTPRYLIKTRGQQVTLSCSPISGHRSVSWYQQTPGQGLQFLFEYFSETQRNKGNFPGRFSGRQFSNSRSEMNVSTLELGDSALYLCASSPGQGEEKLFFGSGTQLSVL.

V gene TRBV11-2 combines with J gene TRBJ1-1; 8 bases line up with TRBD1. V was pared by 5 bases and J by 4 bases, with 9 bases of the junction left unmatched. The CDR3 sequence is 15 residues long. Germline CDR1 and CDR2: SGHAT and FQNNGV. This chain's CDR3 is CASSPTDRVGTEAFF. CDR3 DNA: TGTGCCAGCAGCCCAACGGACAGGGTTGGCACTGAAGCTTTCTTT.

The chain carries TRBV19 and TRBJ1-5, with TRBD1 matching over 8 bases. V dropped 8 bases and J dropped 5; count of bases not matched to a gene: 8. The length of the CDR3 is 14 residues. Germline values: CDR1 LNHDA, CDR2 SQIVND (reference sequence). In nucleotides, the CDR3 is TGTGCCAGTTGCGACGGACAGGGCTATCAGCCCCAGCATTTT. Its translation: CASCDGQGYQPQHF. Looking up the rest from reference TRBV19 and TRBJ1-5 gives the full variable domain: DGGITQSPKYLFRKEGQNVTLSCEQNLNHDAMYWYRQDPGQGLRLIYYSQIVNDFQKGDIAEGYSVSREKKESFPLTVTSAQKNPTAFYLCASCDGQGYQPQHFGDGTRLSIL.

The CDR3 is CASSQDAQTGTQETQYF. CDR3 DNA sequence: TGCGCCAGCAGCCAAGACGCCCAAACAGGGACCCAAGAGACCCAGTACTTC. The rearrangement uses TRBV4-1 and TRBJ2-5, with D perhaps TRBD1 (6 bases). V was trimmed by 0 bases and J by 1 base, leaving 15 bases between them. CDR1 is MGHRA, CDR2 YSYEKL, per germline. This CDR3 is built from 17 residues.

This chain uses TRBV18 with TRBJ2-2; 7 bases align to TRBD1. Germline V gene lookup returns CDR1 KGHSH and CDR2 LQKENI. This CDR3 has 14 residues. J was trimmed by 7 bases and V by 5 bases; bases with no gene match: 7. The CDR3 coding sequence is TGTGCCAGCTCATCGTCAGGGGGAAACGGGGAGCTGTTTTTT. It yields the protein CASSSSGGNGELFF.

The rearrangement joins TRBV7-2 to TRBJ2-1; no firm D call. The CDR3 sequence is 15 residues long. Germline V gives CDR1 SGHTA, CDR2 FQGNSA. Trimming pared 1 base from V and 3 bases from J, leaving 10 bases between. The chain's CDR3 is CASSLGAPGYNEQFF. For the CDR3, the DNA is TGTGCCAGCAGCTTAGGCGCACCAGGCTACAATGAGCAGTTCTTC.

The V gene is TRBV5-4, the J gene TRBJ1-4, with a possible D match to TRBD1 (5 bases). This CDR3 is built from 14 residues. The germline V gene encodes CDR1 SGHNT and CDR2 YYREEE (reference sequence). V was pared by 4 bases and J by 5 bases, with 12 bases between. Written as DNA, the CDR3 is TGTGCCAGCAGCGCGGGACGGCAGAATGAAAAACTGTTTTTT. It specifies CASSAGRQNEKLFF.

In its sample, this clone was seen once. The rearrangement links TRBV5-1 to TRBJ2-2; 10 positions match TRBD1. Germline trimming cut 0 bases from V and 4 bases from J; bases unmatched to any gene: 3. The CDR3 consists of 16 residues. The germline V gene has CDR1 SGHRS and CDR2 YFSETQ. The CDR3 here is CASSLAGQGTTGELFF. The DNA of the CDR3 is TGCGCCAGCAGCTTGGCGGGACAGGGGACCACCGGGGAGCTGTTTTTT.

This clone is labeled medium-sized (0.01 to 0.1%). The CDR3 here is CASSLEQGAGYEQYF. The CDR3 DNA sequence: TGCGCCAGCAGCTTGGAACAGGGGGCAGGGTACGAGCAGTACTTC. This chain joins TRBV5-1 and TRBJ2-7, with 9 bases aligning to TRBD1. The CDR3 has 15 amino acids. V trimming: 0 bases; J trimming: 4 bases; junction bases outside the gene matches: 5. From germline, CDR1 is SGHRS and CDR2 YFSETQ.

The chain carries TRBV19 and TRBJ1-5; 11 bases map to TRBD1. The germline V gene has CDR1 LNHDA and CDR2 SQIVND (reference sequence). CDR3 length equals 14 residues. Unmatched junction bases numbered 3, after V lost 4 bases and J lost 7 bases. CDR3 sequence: CASSTGQGGQPQHF. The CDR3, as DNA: TGTGCCAGTAGTACGGGACAGGGGGGCCAGCCCCAGCATTTT.